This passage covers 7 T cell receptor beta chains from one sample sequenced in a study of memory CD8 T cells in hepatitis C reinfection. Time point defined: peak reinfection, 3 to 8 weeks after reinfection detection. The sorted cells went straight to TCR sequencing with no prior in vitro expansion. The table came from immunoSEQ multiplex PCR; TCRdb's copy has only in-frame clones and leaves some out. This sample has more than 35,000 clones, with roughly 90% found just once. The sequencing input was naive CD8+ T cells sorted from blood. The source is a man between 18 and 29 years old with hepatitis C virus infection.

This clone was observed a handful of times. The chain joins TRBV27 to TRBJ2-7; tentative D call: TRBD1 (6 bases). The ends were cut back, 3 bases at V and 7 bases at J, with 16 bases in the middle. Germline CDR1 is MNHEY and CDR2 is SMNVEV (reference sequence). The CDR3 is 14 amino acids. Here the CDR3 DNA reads TGTGCCAGCAGTTTGACAGGCCCGACGTGGGAGCAGTACTTC. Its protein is CASSLTGPTWEQYF.

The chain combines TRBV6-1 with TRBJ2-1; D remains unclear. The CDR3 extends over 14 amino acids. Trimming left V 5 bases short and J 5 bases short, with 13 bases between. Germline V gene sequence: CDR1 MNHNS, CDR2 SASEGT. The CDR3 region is CASSPLHRDNEQFF. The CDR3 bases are TGTGCCAGCAGTCCCCTTCATCGGGACAATGAGCAGTTCTTC.

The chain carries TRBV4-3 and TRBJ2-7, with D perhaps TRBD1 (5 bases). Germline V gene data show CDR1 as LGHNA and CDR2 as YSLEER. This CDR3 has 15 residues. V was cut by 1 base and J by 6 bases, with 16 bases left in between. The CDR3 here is CASSQVGSQGSEQYF. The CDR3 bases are TGCGCCAGCAGCCAAGTTGGTTCGCAGGGAAGCGAGCAGTACTTC.

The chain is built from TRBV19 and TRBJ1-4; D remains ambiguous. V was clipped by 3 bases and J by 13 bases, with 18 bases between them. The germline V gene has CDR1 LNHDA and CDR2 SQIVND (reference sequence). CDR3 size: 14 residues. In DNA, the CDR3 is TGTGCCAGTAGTATTCGGTTGACCGGTGCGGGACTGTTTTTT. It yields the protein CASSIRLTGAGLFF.

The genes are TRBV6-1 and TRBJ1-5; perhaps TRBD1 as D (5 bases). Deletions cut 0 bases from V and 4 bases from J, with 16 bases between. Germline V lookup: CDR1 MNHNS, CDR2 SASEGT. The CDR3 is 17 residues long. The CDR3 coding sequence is TGTGCCAGCAGTGAAGCGTGGTGGCAGGGAATAAATCAGCCCCAGCATTTT. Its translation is CASSEAWWQGINQPQHF.

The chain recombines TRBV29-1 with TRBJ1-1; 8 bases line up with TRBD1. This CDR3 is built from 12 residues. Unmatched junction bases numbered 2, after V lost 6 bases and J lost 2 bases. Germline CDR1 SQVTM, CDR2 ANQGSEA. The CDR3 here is CSVGQVNTEAFF. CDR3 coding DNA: TGCAGCGTGGGACAGGTAAACACTGAAGCTTTCTTT.

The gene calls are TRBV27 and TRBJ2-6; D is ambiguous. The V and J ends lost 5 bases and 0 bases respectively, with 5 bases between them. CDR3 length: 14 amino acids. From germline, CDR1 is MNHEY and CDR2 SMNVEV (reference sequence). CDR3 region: CASSLSSGANVLTF. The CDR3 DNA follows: TGTGCCAGCAGTCTCAGCTCTGGGGCCAACGTCCTGACTTTC.